These T cell receptor beta chains were read from a single sample in a study of cytomegalovirus exposure and HLA in healthy donors. Method: immunoSEQ multiplex PCR; TCRdb's copy keeps in-frame clones and lacks some. The top ten clones hold about 1.1% of a sample with approximately 97,000 clones, roughly 92% of them seen once. The specimen was PBMCs. Receptor source: a woman aged 30 to 39 in good health and CMV-seropositive. Each CDR3 is given with its conserved first and last residue. A D gene is named only where the DNA matches it firmly. Only some rows state a clone size, as once, few, many or a class for expanded clones.

>TRBD2|15|TRBJ2-1|TRBV7-9|.
TGTGCCAGCAGCTCGAGCGGGAGGGCCACGGATGAGCAGTTCTTC
CASSSSGRATDEQFF
>TRBD1|14|TRBJ1-1|TRBV9|once
TGTGCCAGCAGCGGAACAGGGGGAAGAACTGAAGCTTTCTTT
CASSGTGGRTEAFF
>.|16|TRBJ1-3|TRBV7-2|.
TGTGCCAGCAGCTGGCCCTCCCACAACTCTGGAAACACCATATATTTT
CASSWPSHNSGNTIYF
>TRBD1|17|TRBJ2-7|TRBV5-6|.
TGTGCCAGCAGCTTCCTCCGTCTGGGACAGGGGGCCTACGAGCAGTACTTC
CASSFLRLGQGAYEQYF
>TRBD2|15|TRBJ2-7|TRBV6-5|.
TGTGCCAGCAGTTACTCGCTGGGGGGGAAGTACGAGCAGTACTTC
CASSYSLGGKYEQYF
>TRBD2|13|TRBJ2-3|TRBV19|.
TGTGCCAGTAGTAGTCCGGGAGGGGATACGCAGTATTTT
CASSSPGGDTQYF
>.|16|TRBJ2-7|TRBV7-8|.
TGTGCCAGCAGCTTAGTCCGAGGGTCGGCAAATTACGAGCAGTACTTC
CASSLVRGSANYEQYF
>TRBD2|13|TRBJ2-1|TRBV6-6|.
TGTGCCAGTAGCGGGATGTCCTACAATGAGCAGTTCTTC
CASSGMSYNEQFF
>TRBD2|15|TRBJ2-5|TRBV6-5|.
TGTGCCAGCAGTTCTTGGACTAGCGGCGAAGAGACCCAGTACTTC
CASSSWTSGEETQYF
>.|15|TRBJ2-7|TRBV11-2|.
TGTGCCAGCAGCTTAGCTTCCGCTAGTGGCTACGAGCAGTACTTC
CASSLASASGYEQYF
>.|14|TRBJ1-3|TRBV4-3|.
TGCGCCAGCAGCCAAGGGACAACTGGAAACACCATATATTTT
CASSQGTTGNTIYF
>.|20|TRBJ2-2|TRBV5-1|.
TGCGCCAGCAGCTTGGTCCCCCCGTTAGGTTCGGGTCCTCCCACCGGGGAGCTGTTTTTT
CASSLVPPLGSGPPTGELFF
>.|15|TRBJ2-1|TRBV19|.
TGTGCCAGTAGTATCGGCGGGACCTCCTACAATGAGCAGTTCTTC
CASSIGGTSYNEQFF
>.|17|TRBJ2-7|TRBV27|once
TGTGCCAGCAGTTTAAAGAAACCGGCTAGCGATTCCTACGAGCAGTACTTC
CASSLKKPASDSYEQYF
>.|12|TRBJ1-5|TRBV28|.
TGTGCCAGCATAACGGGCAATCAGCCCCAGCATTTT
CASITGNQPQHF
>.|16|TRBJ2-7|TRBV29-1|.
TGCAGCGTTGTCCTGGGTGTTGGGAGTTATCCCTACGAGCAGTACTTC
CSVVLGVGSYPYEQYF
>TRBD2|16|TRBJ2-7|TRBV5-4|.
TGTGCCAGCAGCCCGGACGGGGGACTACGAGCGAACGAGCAGTACTTC
CASSPDGGLRANEQYF
>TRBD2|15|TRBJ2-3|TRBV30|.
TGTGCCTGGAGTGTACTAGCGGGACTCACAGATACGCAGTATTTT
CAWSVLAGLTDTQYF
>TRBD2|15|TRBJ2-3|TRBV10-2|.
TGCGCCAGCAGTAAACTAGCGGAGAGCACAGATACGCAGTATTTT
CASSKLAESTDTQYF
>TRBD2|14|TRBJ2-1|TRBV6-6|.
TGTGCCAGCACCGGACTAGCGGGAGCCGGTGAGCAGTTCTTC
CASTGLAGAGEQFF
>TRBD2|17|TRBJ2-1|TRBV4-3|.
TGCGCCAGCAGCCCCTTTTCTAGCGGGAGCTCCTACAATGAGCAGTTCTTC
CASSPFSSGSSYNEQFF
>.|15|TRBJ1-5|TRBV19|once
TGTGCCAGTAGTGGGACGGACAGCCGTCCCTTGCCCCAGCATTTT
CASSGTDSRPLPQHF
>.|15|TRBJ2-5|TRBV28|.
TGTGCCAGCAGTCTACCCGGGGCGGGGCAAGAGACCCAGTACTTC
CASSLPGAGQETQYF
>TRBD1|13|TRBJ1-5|TRBV30|once
TGTGCCTGGAGCGGACAGGGGTTTCAGCCCCAGCATTTT
CAWSGQGFQPQHF
>TRBD2|15|TRBJ2-3|TRBV11-1|.
TGTGCCAGCAGCTTTGGTAGCGGGATCACAGATACGCAGTATTTT
CASSFGSGITDTQYF
>.|18|TRBJ2-2|TRBV1|.
TGCACCAGCAGCCTAAATCCCGGGACAGCAGATAACACCGGGGAGCTGTTTTTT
CTSSLNPGTADNTGELFF
>.|13|TRBJ1-4|TRBV7-8|.
TGTGCCACCAGCAGCGGGGGGCCTGAAAAACTGTTTTTT
CATSSGGPEKLFF
>.|14|TRBJ2-2|TRBV9|once
TGTGCCAGCAGGAAAGACTCGAACACCGGGGAGCTGTTTTTT
CASRKDSNTGELFF
>.|18|TRBJ1-4|TRBV7-9|.
TGTGCCAGCAGCTTGGGGTCGCCAGTCATCCAACTAGGTGAAAAACTGTTTTTT
CASSLGSPVIQLGEKLFF
>.|15|TRBJ2-1|TRBV9|.
TGTGCCAGCAGCGTTAGCGGTTTCTCCTACAATGAGCAGTTCTTC
CASSVSGFSYNEQFF
>.|13|TRBJ1-2|TRBV28|.
TGTGCCAGCAGTCGGGCAGGAGGCGTGGGCTACACCTTC
CASSRAGGVGYTF
>.|14|TRBJ1-4|TRBV7-9|.
TGTGCCAGCAGCTTTGCCGACAAAAGTGAAAAACTGTTTTTT
CASSFADKSEKLFF
>TRBD2|14|TRBJ2-7|TRBV6-5|once
TGTGCCAGCACGAAAGGGGTTACTAGCGACGAGCAGTACTTC
CASTKGVTSDEQYF
>TRBD2|15|TRBJ2-7|TRBV10-3|.
TGTGCCATCAGTGTAGGGACTAGCGGTTTACGGGAGCAGTACTTC
CAISVGTSGLREQYF
>.|14|TRBJ2-7|TRBV9|.
TGTGCCAGCAGCGTAGATCAGGGTCCCTACGAGCAGTACTTC
CASSVDQGPYEQYF
>.|16|TRBJ2-6|TRBV13|.
TGTGCCAGCAGCAACTTCGGAGCCTCTGGGGCCAACGTCCTGACTTTC
CASSNFGASGANVLTF
>.|16|TRBJ2-7|TRBV5-4|.
TGTGCCAGCAGCTCGCCTAGGGGGGGGTTCTCCTACGAGCAGTACTTC
CASSSPRGGFSYEQYF
>.|14|TRBJ2-2|TRBV7-3|.
TGTGCCAGCAGCCCCATTGGGCGCACCGGGGAGCTGTTTTTT
CASSPIGRTGELFF
>.|16|TRBJ1-5|TRBV18|.
TGTGCCAGCTCATCCCGCGGGGGGAGGGACAATCAGCCCCAGCATTTT
CASSSRGGRDNQPQHF
>TRBD2|14|TRBJ2-7|TRBV18|.
TGTGCCAGCGCGACTAGCGGAGTTAACAACGAGCAGTACTTC
CASATSGVNNEQYF
>.|18|TRBJ1-1|TRBV5-1|.
TGCGCCAGCAGCGTGGGAAGCAGGGCTCGTGAGATGAACACTGAAGCTTTCTTT
CASSVGSRAREMNTEAFF
>TRBD1|13|TRBJ2-7|TRBV6-5|.
TGTGGATCCATCCGGACAGGGAACGCCGAGCAGTACTTC
CGSIRTGNAEQYF
>.|14|TRBJ2-5|TRBV4-1|.
TGCGCCAGCAGCCAAGGCGGTCCCCAAGAGACCCAGTACTTC
CASSQGGPQETQYF
>.|16|TRBJ2-3|TRBV9|.
TGTGCCAGCAGCGTAGGACAGGTGATCAGCACAGATACGCAGTATTTT
CASSVGQVISTDTQYF
>.|15|TRBJ1-4|TRBV19|.
TGTGCCAGTAGTATAGATGACAGGAGGAGGGAAAAACTGTTTTTT
CASSIDDRRREKLFF